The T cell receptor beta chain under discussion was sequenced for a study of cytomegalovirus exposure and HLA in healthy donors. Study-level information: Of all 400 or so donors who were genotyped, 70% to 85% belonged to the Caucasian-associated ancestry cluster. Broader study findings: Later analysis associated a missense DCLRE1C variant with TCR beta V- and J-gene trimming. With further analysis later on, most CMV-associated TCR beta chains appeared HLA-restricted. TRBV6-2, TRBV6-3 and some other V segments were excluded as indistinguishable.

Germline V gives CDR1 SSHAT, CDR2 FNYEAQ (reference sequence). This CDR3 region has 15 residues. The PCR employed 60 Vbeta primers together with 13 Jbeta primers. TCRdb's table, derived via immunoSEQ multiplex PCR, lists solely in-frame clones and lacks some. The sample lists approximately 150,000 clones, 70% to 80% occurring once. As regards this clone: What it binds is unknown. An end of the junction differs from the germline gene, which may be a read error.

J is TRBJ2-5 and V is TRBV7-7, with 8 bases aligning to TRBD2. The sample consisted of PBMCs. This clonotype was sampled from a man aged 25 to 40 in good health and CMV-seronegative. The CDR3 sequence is CASSLARTSPETQYF. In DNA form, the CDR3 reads TGTGCTAGCAGCTTAGCGCGGACTAGCCCCGAGACCCAGTACTTC.